A selection of T cell receptor beta chains follows, all from one sample in a study of blood T cell repertoires in COVID-19. Data came from immunoSEQ multiplex PCR; TCRdb stores just in-frame clones and leaves some out. The sample lists 70,000 to 85,000 clones, 83% occurring once. The sample was peripheral blood. The receptors were gathered from a man aged 80 or over with active or convalescent COVID-19. CDR3s include the opening cysteine and the closing phenylalanine or tryptophan. A D gene is named only where the DNA matches it firmly. Expanded clones are given a class, and other clones once, few, many or no size at all.

d_call | j_call | v_call | clone_size | cdr3_nt | cdr3_aa
TRBD1 | TRBJ1-4 | TRBV28 | - | TGTGCCAGCAGTTCCACCCTACTACGACAGGGCCAAGAGGGAAAACTGTTTTTT | CASSSTLLRQGQEGKLFF
- | TRBJ2-7 | TRBV5-1 | - | TGCGCCAGCAGCCCCAGGACAGCCCGCTCCTACGAGCAGTACTTC | CASSPRTARSYEQYF
- | TRBJ2-3 | TRBV20-1 | - | TGCAGTGCCAGTAGTCGGTCGAGGACAGATACGCAGTATTTT | CSASSRSRTDTQYF
- | TRBJ1-3 | TRBV25-1 | - | TGTGCCAGCAGTGAACTAATTACGGACAGAGTAAACACCATATATTTT | CASSELITDRVNTIYF
- | TRBJ2-1 | TRBV28 | - | TGTGCCAGCAGTCCCGCAGGGGCTTGGAGCAATGAGCAGTTCTTC | CASSPAGAWSNEQFF
TRBD1 | TRBJ2-2 | TRBV24-1 | - | TGTGCCACCAGTGATTTGTCACAAGGGGGCCGAACCGGGGAGCTGTTTTTT | CATSDLSQGGRTGELFF
TRBD1 | TRBJ1-1 | TRBV2 | once | TGTGCCAGCAGCCTCGAGGGACAGGCGAACACTGAAGCTTTCTTT | CASSLEGQANTEAFF
- | TRBJ1-5 | TRBV28 | - | TGTGCCAGCAGTTCAGGGCAGGGTCAGCCCCAGCATTTT | CASSSGQGQPQHF
TRBD1 | TRBJ1-4 | TRBV19 | - | TGTGCCAGTAGTTTCTCCGGGACAGGGAATATTCAGCGTAGTGAAAAACTGTTTTTT | CASSFSGTGNIQRSEKLFF
- | TRBJ2-7 | TRBV19 | - | TGTGCCAGTAGTTGGGGCAGTTCCTACGAGCAGTACTTC | CASSWGSSYEQYF
TRBD2 | TRBJ2-2 | TRBV10-2 | - | TGCGCCAGCTATGCTAGCGGGTTAGGCGGGGAGCTGTTTTTT | CASYASGLGGELFF
- | TRBJ1-6 | TRBV2 | - | TGTGCCAGCAGTGCCAGGTTCGACTCACCCCTCCACTTT | CASSARFDSPLHF
- | TRBJ2-7 | TRBV29-1 | - | TGCAGCGCTAACCCGGGACAATCCCCCTACGAGCAGTACTTC | CSANPGQSPYEQYF
TRBD2 | TRBJ2-1 | TRBV6-2/TRBV6-3 | once | TGTGCCAGCAGTTACTCGAGACTAGCGGAGCAGTTCTTC | CASSYSRLAEQFF
- | TRBJ1-5 | TRBV23-1 | - | TGCGCCAGCAGTCAATCGTTTCGTACAGGGACGGGGCCCCAGCATTTT | CASSQSFRTGTGPQHF
- | TRBJ1-2 | TRBV5-6 | - | TGTGCCAGCAGCTTGGCCACCGGACAGCGGATCTATGGCTACACCTTC | CASSLATGQRIYGYTF
TRBD2 | TRBJ2-5 | TRBV28 | - | TGTGCCAGCAGTAGCGGGGGCCGAGAGACCCAGTACTTC | CASSSGGRETQYF
TRBD1 | TRBJ1-2 | TRBV6-5 | - | TGTGCCAGCAGTTACGATCGGACAGGGCACGGCTACACCTTC | CASSYDRTGHGYTF
- | TRBJ1-1 | TRBV10-2 | - | TGCGCCAGCGGAGACCGCAGGCGGGTGACTGAAGCTTTCTTT | CASGDRRRVTEAFF
- | TRBJ2-4 | TRBV6-5 | - | TGTGCCAGCATGACTAGATCCAAAAACATTCAGTACTTC | CASMTRSKNIQYF
TRBD2 | TRBJ2-3 | TRBV28 | - | TGTGCCAGCAGAACCCGGACTAGCGGCACAGATACGCAGTATTTT | CASRTRTSGTDTQYF
TRBD1 | TRBJ2-1 | TRBV5-1 | - | TGCGCCAGCAGTTCCGGGACAGGGTCCTACAATGAGCAGTTCTTC | CASSSGTGSYNEQFF
- | TRBJ1-2 | TRBV29-1 | - | TGCAGCGTTGAACAGGGAAGAGGCTACACCTTC | CSVEQGRGYTF
TRBD2 | TRBJ2-7 | TRBV5-1 | - | TGCGCCAGCAGCTTGCAAGGACTAGCGGCCTACGAGCAGTACTTC | CASSLQGLAAYEQYF
- | TRBJ1-4 | TRBV11-2 | - | TGTGCCAGCAGCTTAGATGCGCCTCTATCAACTAATGAAAAACTGTTTTTT | CASSLDAPLSTNEKLFF
TRBD1 | TRBJ1-1 | TRBV5-1 | - | TGCGCCAGCAGCTTTAAACAGGGGACTGAAGCTTTCTTT | CASSFKQGTEAFF
- | TRBJ2-7 | TRBV30 | - | TGTGCCTGGAGTGTTAGGGGGGGGTACTCCTACGAGCAGTACTTC | CAWSVRGGYSYEQYF
- | TRBJ1-5 | TRBV4-2 | once | TGTGCCAGCAGCCAAGATAAGGGGCATCAGCCCCAGCATTTT | CASSQDKGHQPQHF
TRBD1 | TRBJ2-7 | TRBV30 | - | TGTGCCTGGACTGCACCCGGGCAGGGGGCTACCTACGAGCAGTACTTC | CAWTAPGQGATYEQYF
TRBD1 | TRBJ1-6 | TRBV19 | - | TGTGCCAGTAGTACGATGGACAGGGGGTCCTATAATTCACCCCTCCACTTT | CASSTMDRGSYNSPLHF
- | TRBJ2-3 | TRBV9 | - | TGTGCCAGCAGCGTAGGGGGGGGCTATACGCAGTATTTT | CASSVGGGYTQYF
- | TRBJ1-5 | TRBV6-5 | - | TGTGCCAGCAGTTACGGGATCGGGGAAGGACAGCCCCAGCATTTT | CASSYGIGEGQPQHF
- | TRBJ1-5 | TRBV4-1 | - | TGCGCCAGCAGCCAAGAAGAGGGTCAGCCCCAGCATTTT | CASSQEEGQPQHF
TRBD2 | TRBJ2-2 | TRBV24-1 | - | TGTGCCACCAGTGATGGACTAGCGGGGTACACCGGGGAGCTGTTTTTT | CATSDGLAGYTGELFF
TRBD2 | TRBJ2-2 | TRBV5-1 | - | TGCGCCAGCAGCTCCCTAGCGGGAGCCAACACCGGGGAGCTGTTTTTT | CASSSLAGANTGELFF
- | TRBJ2-7 | TRBV4-1 | few | TGCGCCAGCAGCCAAAACAGGGATGGCGAGCAGTACTTC | CASSQNRDGEQYF
TRBD2 | TRBJ2-7 | TRBV3-1/TRBV3-2 | - | TGTGCCAGCAGCCAGGGCTCTAGCGGGAGCCCCTACGAGCAGTACTTC | CASSQGSSGSPYEQYF
TRBD2 | TRBJ2-1 | TRBV19 | once | TGTGCCAGTAGTATAGCCGCGAGCGGGGGGATGCCTCCCTCCTACAATGAGCAGTTCTTC | CASSIAASGGMPPSYNEQFF
- | TRBJ1-3 | TRBV7-8 | - | TGTGCCAGCAGCAGAACGAGCTCTGGAAACACCATATATTTT | CASSRTSSGNTIYF
- | TRBJ2-1 | TRBV3-1/TRBV3-2 | - | TGTGCCAGCAGCAACGAGCCGGGATTGGACAATGAGCAGTTCTTC | CASSNEPGLDNEQFF
TRBD2 | TRBJ2-7 | TRBV7-2 | - | TGTGCCAGCAGCCCCCCCGGGACTATTAACGAGCAGTACTTC | CASSPPGTINEQYF
- | TRBJ1-3 | TRBV4-2 | - | TGTGCCAGCAGCCAAGATCAGGGGAACACCATATATTTT | CASSQDQGNTIYF
TRBD2 | TRBJ2-2 | TRBV11-2 | - | TGTGCCAGCAGCCCCCGGACTAGCGGGGAGCTGTTTTTT | CASSPRTSGELFF
- | TRBJ2-5 | TRBV10-3 | - | TGTGCCATCAGTGAGTTCGGTGAGACCCAGTACTTC | CAISEFGETQYF
- | TRBJ1-1 | TRBV3-1/TRBV3-2 | - | TGTGCCAGCAGCCAAGGACCCGGGGGGGAAGCTTTCTTT | CASSQGPGGEAFF
- | TRBJ1-2 | TRBV13 | - | TGTGCCAGCAGCTTAGGCCAAGACAGGTTCTATGGCTACACCTTC | CASSLGQDRFYGYTF
- | TRBJ2-2 | TRBV30 | - | TGTGCCTTTACACCGCTGAGGGCACCCGGGGAGCTGTTTTTT | CAFTPLRAPGELFF